This is a list of T cell receptor beta chains from one sample in a study of vaccination effects on CD4 cells after COVID-19. These TCRs' antigens remain unknown. Sequencing was performed with immunoSEQ multiplex PCR; in TCRdb, only in-frame clones are kept and a portion is missing. The table lists 20,000 to 30,000 clones, approximately 71% of them singletons. The sample consisted of CD4+ T cells from PBMCs cultured with HCoV-OC43 spike peptides, taken before COVID-19 vaccination. The receptor source for this set is a human donor who received a COVID-19 vaccine. Both conserved end residues are part of each CDR3. A D gene is named only where the DNA matches it firmly. Not every row has a clone size; where given, it reads once, few, many or a size class.

j_call d_call clone_size v_call cdr3_aa cdr3_nt
TRBJ2-3 . . TRBV11-2 CASSSAKSAGDTQYF TGTGCCAGCAGCTCCGCCAAATCGGCGGGGGATACGCAGTATTTT
TRBJ2-7 . few TRBV19 CASSIRGQIYEQYF TGTGCCAGTAGTATCAGAGGACAGATCTACGAGCAGTACTTC
TRBJ2-3 TRBD2 . TRBV7-6 CASSFPGLAGGHTPDTQYF TGTGCCAGCAGCTTCCCGGGACTAGCGGGAGGCCACACCCCAGATACGCAGTATTTT
TRBJ1-4 . . TRBV20-1 CSASPTGSTNEKLFF TGCAGTGCTAGTCCCACAGGGTCCACTAATGAAAAACTGTTTTTT
TRBJ1-3 . . TRBV9 CASSVGTISGNTIYF TGTGCCAGCAGCGTAGGGACGATCTCTGGAAACACCATATATTTT
TRBJ2-3 . . TRBV6-5 CASSRNGGTDTQYF TGTGCCAGCAGTAGGAACGGTGGCACAGATACGCAGTATTTT
TRBJ2-7 . . TRBV6-5 CASSYSDKGDEQYF TGTGCCAGCAGTTACTCGGATAAGGGTGACGAGCAGTACTTC
TRBJ2-7 TRBD2 . TRBV18 CASSPVAGGAHEQYF TGTGCCAGCTCTCCTGTAGCGGGAGGGGCACACGAGCAGTACTTC
TRBJ2-7 TRBD1 . TRBV5-1 CASSLGQGSYEQYF TGCGCCAGCAGCTTGGGACAGGGTTCCTACGAGCAGTACTTC
TRBJ2-1 . . TRBV5-1 CASSLDGSSSYNEQFF TGCGCCAGCAGCTTGGACGGTAGTAGCTCCTACAATGAGCAGTTCTTC
TRBJ2-1 TRBD2 . TRBV6-1 CASSASLAGGSYNEQFF TGTGCCAGCAGTGCCTCATTAGCGGGGGGCTCCTACAATGAGCAGTTCTTC
TRBJ1-3 . once TRBV6-5 CASSSLLRGSGNTIYF TGTGCCAGCAGTTCCCTTTTACGGGGCTCTGGAAACACCATATATTTT
TRBJ1-3 . . TRBV7-6 CASSGRSDSSGNTIYF TGTGCCAGCAGCGGGAGATCCGACAGCTCTGGAAACACCATATATTTT
TRBJ1-5 . few TRBV12-5 CASGPDLNQPQHF TGTGCTAGTGGCCCGGACCTAAATCAGCCCCAGCATTTT
TRBJ1-1 . . TRBV18 CASSPPGLTGNTEAFF TGTGCCAGCTCACCACCGGGACTTACAGGAAACACTGAAGCTTTCTTT
TRBJ1-2 TRBD1 . TRBV6-5 CASRSGQIGGYTF TGTGCCAGCAGGTCGGGACAGATCGGCGGCTACACCTTC
TRBJ1-5 TRBD1 . TRBV10-3 CATQGVDQPQHF TGTGCCACCCAGGGGGTCGATCAGCCCCAGCATTTT
TRBJ1-4 . . TRBV10-3 CAISGYKGNEKLFF TGTGCCATCAGTGGATACAAGGGCAATGAAAAACTGTTTTTT
TRBJ1-3 . few TRBV15 CATSFPQVSGNTIYF TGTGCCACCAGCTTCCCTCAAGTCTCTGGAAACACCATATATTTT
TRBJ1-5 TRBD1 . TRBV5-6 CASSLYGTGGRQPQHF TGTGCCAGCAGCCTGTACGGGACAGGGGGTCGGCAGCCCCAGCATTTT
TRBJ2-3 TRBD2 . TRBV10-3 CATTALAGSTDTQYF TGTGCCACCACCGCACTAGCGGGAAGCACAGATACGCAGTATTTT
TRBJ1-3 . once TRBV2 CASSEGTSNSGNTIYF TGTGCCAGCAGTGAAGGGACTTCAAACTCTGGAAACACCATATATTTT
TRBJ2-2 TRBD2 . TRBV6-4 CASSVSALIAGGPNTGELFF TGTGCCAGCAGTGTCTCCGCCCTTATAGCGGGAGGGCCTAACACCGGGGAGCTGTTTTTT